A selection of T cell receptor beta chains follows, all from one sample in a study of cytomegalovirus exposure and HLA in healthy donors. Only in-frame clones appear in the TCRdb table, and some are missing; sequencing was by immunoSEQ multiplex PCR. Recorded for this sample: around 200,000 clones. Sequenced sample: PBMCs. The receptor source for this set is a girl aged 2-10 years in good health and CMV-seropositive. Each CDR3 is given with its conserved first and last residue. A D gene is named only where the DNA matches it firmly.

j_call | v_call | d_call | cdr3_length | cdr3_aa | cdr3_nt
TRBJ1-5 | TRBV5-4 | TRBD1 | 14 | CASSEGQAGQPQHF | TGTGCCAGCAGCGAGGGACAGGCGGGGCAGCCCCAGCATTTT
TRBJ2-7 | TRBV6-5 | TRBD2 | 15 | CASSSRGGLSYEQYF | TGTGCCAGCAGCTCGCGGGGGGGTCTCTCCTACGAGCAGTACTTC
TRBJ2-3 | TRBV5-1 | - | 15 | CASSGGSNTQDTQYF | TGCGCCAGCAGTGGGGGGAGCAACACACAAGATACGCAGTATTTT
TRBJ2-7 | TRBV6-5 | TRBD1 | 13 | CASSFTGGYEQYF | TGTGCCAGCAGTTTTACAGGGGGGTACGAGCAGTACTTC
TRBJ2-7 | TRBV5-6 | TRBD1 | 15 | CASSSGGTGAYEQYF | TGTGCCAGCAGCTCGGGGGGGACAGGGGCCTACGAGCAGTACTTC
TRBJ1-2 | TRBV28 | TRBD1 | 18 | CASTFISGQGATNYGYTF | TGTGCCAGCACTTTTATCTCGGGACAGGGGGCGACTAACTATGGCTACACCTTC
TRBJ2-5 | TRBV14 | TRBD1 | 17 | CASSHHSGTGVRETQYF | TGTGCCAGCAGCCACCACTCCGGGACAGGGGTGCGGGAGACCCAGTACTTC
TRBJ1-2 | TRBV27 | - | 15 | CASSPRGGTNYGYTF | TGTGCCAGCAGTCCCCGGGGGGGAACTAACTATGGCTACACCTTC
TRBJ2-1 | TRBV5-1 | - | 13 | CASTRGSYNEQFF | TGCGCCAGCACTCGGGGGTCCTACAATGAGCAGTTCTTC
TRBJ2-2 | TRBV29-1 | - | 13 | CSASLTKAGELFF | TGCAGCGCCTCCCTCACTAAAGCCGGGGAGCTGTTTTTT
TRBJ2-2 | TRBV6-5 | - | 14 | CASRSRGYTGELFF | TGTGCCAGCAGGTCCCGCGGATACACCGGGGAGCTGTTTTTT
TRBJ2-1 | TRBV11-3 | TRBD2 | 15 | CASGPGGKTYNEQFF | TGTGCCAGCGGACCGGGAGGGAAAACCTACAATGAGCAGTTCTTC
TRBJ2-7 | TRBV11-2 | TRBD2 | 13 | CASSLSGRYEQYF | TGTGCCAGCAGCTTAAGCGGGAGATACGAGCAGTACTTC
TRBJ1-3 | TRBV7-9 | - | 15 | CASSLKGVSGNTIYF | TGTGCCAGCAGCCTAAAGGGGGTTTCGGGAAACACCATATATTTT
TRBJ1-2 | TRBV5-6 | TRBD1 | 16 | CASSLDDTGQGYGYTF | TGTGCCAGCAGCTTGGACGATACGGGACAGGGATATGGCTACACCTTC
TRBJ2-7 | TRBV30 | - | 13 | CAWNGQRTYEQYF | TGTGCCTGGAATGGGCAAAGAACCTACGAGCAGTACTTC
TRBJ2-6 | TRBV9 | - | 15 | CASSVAISGANVLTF | TGTGCCAGCAGCGTAGCAATCTCTGGGGCCAACGTCCTGACTTTC
TRBJ1-2 | TRBV10-3 | - | 15 | CAISDPAGAHYGYTF | TGTGCCATCAGTGACCCGGCGGGGGCACACTATGGCTACACCTTC
TRBJ2-7 | TRBV18 | TRBD1 | 14 | CASSPGTGSYEQYF | TGTGCCAGCTCACCCGGGACAGGGTCCTACGAGCAGTACTTC
TRBJ2-1 | TRBV27 | TRBD1 | 14 | CASSLGQAKNEQFF | TGTGCCAGCAGCTTGGGACAGGCGAAGAATGAGCAGTTCTTC
TRBJ1-3 | TRBV10-3 | - | 14 | CAISDLLSGNTIYF | TGTGCCATCAGTGATTTACTTAGTGGAAACACCATATATTTT
TRBJ1-2 | TRBV19 | TRBD1 | 15 | CASSSQGETNYGYTF | TGTGCCAGTAGTTCTCAGGGGGAGACTAACTATGGCTACACCTTC
TRBJ1-2 | TRBV28 | - | 12 | CASSLAGYGYTF | TGTGCCAGCAGTTTAGCGGGATATGGCTACACCTTC
TRBJ2-1 | TRBV9 | - | 17 | CASSVGSSGGIYNEQFF | TGTGCCAGCAGCGTAGGGAGTTCGGGCGGGATCTACAATGAGCAGTTCTTC
TRBJ2-5 | TRBV5-1 | - | 17 | CASSPSTPGNQGGAQYF | TGCGCCAGCAGCCCCAGTACTCCCGGGAACCAAGGTGGGGCCCAGTACTTC
TRBJ1-6 | TRBV28 | TRBD1 | 15 | CASSPTTGVESPLHF | TGTGCCAGCAGTCCAACAACAGGGGTCGAATCACCCCTCCACTTT
TRBJ1-2 | TRBV2 | TRBD1 | 13 | CASRLGQGHGYTF | TGTGCCAGCAGATTAGGACAGGGCCATGGCTACACCTTC
TRBJ2-5 | TRBV10-2 | TRBD2 | 18 | CASSRDGRLAGFLETQYF | TGCGCCAGCAGTCGGGACGGCCGACTAGCGGGTTTTTTAGAGACCCAGTACTTC
TRBJ2-7 | TRBV28 | - | 15 | CASSFWGQSGYEQYF | TGTGCCAGCAGTTTTTGGGGGCAGAGCGGCTACGAGCAGTACTTC
TRBJ2-1 | TRBV7-3 | TRBD2 | 16 | CASSYVAGGGYNEQFF | TGTGCCAGCAGCTATGTAGCGGGAGGGGGGTACAATGAGCAGTTCTTC
TRBJ2-1 | TRBV19 | - | 14 | CASSVNSFYNEQFF | TGTGCCAGTAGTGTGAATAGCTTTTACAATGAGCAGTTCTTC
TRBJ2-1 | TRBV27 | TRBD1 | 16 | CASSSLRGNRANEQFF | TGTGCCAGCAGTTCCCTCAGGGGGAACCGTGCGAATGAGCAGTTCTTC
TRBJ2-3 | TRBV5-1 | - | 15 | CASSLGGGGTDTQYF | TGCGCCAGCAGCTTGGGAGGGGGAGGCACAGATACGCAGTATTTT
TRBJ2-2 | TRBV27 | TRBD1 | 13 | CASGTANTGELFF | TGTGCCAGCGGGACAGCCAACACCGGGGAGCTGTTTTTT
TRBJ1-4 | TRBV27 | - | 15 | CASSLIPRTNEKLFF | TGTGCCAGCAGTTTAATCCCCCGAACTAATGAAAAACTGTTTTTT
TRBJ2-1 | TRBV5-1 | - | 13 | CASSLASVNEQFF | TGCGCCAGCAGCTTGGCTAGCGTCAATGAGCAGTTCTTC
TRBJ2-7 | TRBV27 | TRBD2 | 16 | CASSRPTSGRRDEQYF | TGTGCCAGCAGCCGCCCTACTAGCGGGAGGAGAGACGAGCAGTACTTC
TRBJ2-1 | TRBV4-1 | TRBD2 | 15 | CAGSLAGSSYNEQFF | TGCGCCGGCAGCCTAGCGGGGAGCTCCTACAATGAGCAGTTCTTC
TRBJ2-3 | TRBV19 | TRBD1 | 17 | CASSMSSGQGVTDTQYF | TGTGCCAGTAGTATGTCATCGGGACAGGGGGTTACAGATACGCAGTATTTT
TRBJ2-1 | TRBV11-2 | TRBD2 | 17 | CASSLGFLLAGSNEQFF | TGTGCCAGCAGCTTAGGATTCCTGCTAGCGGGATCCAATGAGCAGTTCTTC